The 21 T cell receptor beta chains in this list originate from one sample, sequenced in a study of CD8+ T cells in alopecia areata. Reverse transcribed after extraction, RNA yielded cDNA as the sequencing template. Sequenced by immunoSEQ multiplex PCR; TCRdb stores in-frame clones only, minus some. The sample contains 200,000 to 250,000 clones, roughly two thirds of which appear only once. Sequences were derived from CD4+ T cells sorted from blood, sampled at week 0. These TCRs come from a human donor with alopecia areata.

In its sample, this clone was seen once. The V gene is TRBV4-2, the J gene TRBJ1-1; D gene uncertain. This CDR3 comprises 12 residues. The germline CDR1 and CDR2 sequences are LGHNA and YNFKEQ. V lost 2 bases and J lost 1, with 2 bases in between. CDR3 loop: CASSQRNTEAFF. DNA for the CDR3: TGTGCCAGCAGCCAACGGAACACTGAAGCTTTCTTT.

The chain has TRBV29-1 and TRBJ2-2; D uncertain. Germline-derived CDR1 and CDR2 are SQVTM and ANQGSEA. The CDR3 has 11 residues. V lost 5 bases and J 7 bases, leaving 8 bases between the germline ends. The CDR3, as DNA: TGCAGCGTTACGACGGTCGGGGAGCTGTTTTTT. It is translated as CSVTTVGELFF.

This clone has a handful of counts. This chain joins TRBV11-2 and TRBJ2-7, with D possibly called TRBD1 or TRBD2 (6 bases each). V shed 2 bases and J shed 5 bases, with 13 bases lying between them. CDR1 and CDR2 from the germline V gene are SGHAT and FQNNGV. The CDR3 has 14 amino acids. CDR3 sequence: CASSLRWGAHEQYF. The CDR3 DNA reads TGTGCCAGCAGCTTACGGTGGGGGGCCCACGAGCAGTACTTC.

This chain connects TRBV30 to TRBJ1-1; no reliable D call. The V gene's germline CDR1 is GTSNPN and CDR2 SVGIG (reference sequence). The CDR3 extends over 13 amino acids. Trimming took off 8 bases at V and 1 base at J, with 14 bases between the two ends. CDR3 protein: CALRQLSNTEAFF. CDR3 in DNA: TGTGCCCTACGGCAACTTTCGAACACTGAAGCTTTCTTT.

This clone was seen only once. This chain joins TRBV7-3 and TRBJ2-3; perhaps TRBD2 as D (7 bases). The germline V gene encodes CDR1 SGHTA and CDR2 FQGTGA. V dropped 5 bases and J dropped 2 bases, with 26 bases sitting between them. This CDR3 has 19 residues. The DNA for the CDR3 is TGTGCCAGCAGCCCAGGGGAGGGTCTAGCGGAACCTTTCACAGATACGCAGTATTTT. This encodes CASSPGEGLAEPFTDTQYF.

CDR3 sequence (DNA): TGTGCCAGCAGCTTAGCGGTGTTGGGGCGCGTTACTAACTATGGCTACACCTTC. This encodes CASSLAVLGRVTNYGYTF. The chain uses TRBV7-2 and TRBJ1-2; TRBD1 might be the D (5 bases). Germline assignment: CDR1 SGHTA and CDR2 FQGNSA. The CDR3 has 18 residues. Trimming cost V 0 bases and J 0 bases, with 17 bases left between them.

V gene TRBV18 combines with J gene TRBJ2-2, with TRBD1 identical over 8 bases. Germline-derived CDR1 and CDR2 are KGHSH and LQKENI. Losses at the gene ends were 3 bases for V and 10 bases for J; bases not matched to a gene: 10. The CDR3 spans 15 residues. The CDR3 reads CASSPSGGPPSELFF. CDR3 nucleotides: TGTGCCAGCTCACCCTCAGGGGGCCCACCGTCGGAGCTGTTTTTT.

This clone was seen only once. DNA for the CDR3: TGTGCCACCAGCAGGACAGGGGACACCTACGAGCAGTACTTC. Its translation is CATSRTGDTYEQYF. The V gene is TRBV15, the J gene TRBJ2-7; 8 bases map to TRBD1. Trimming removed 3 bases from V and 2 bases from J; junction bases left unmatched: 3. The CDR3 covers 14 residues. Germline V gives CDR1 LNHNV, CDR2 YYDKDF (reference sequence).

The rearrangement uses TRBV30 and TRBJ1-2; weak D call: TRBD1 (6 bases). V was shortened by 4 bases and J by 0 bases, with 18 bases between the two germline ends. This CDR3 spans 16 amino acids. CDR1 GTSNPN and CDR2 SVGIG come from the germline V gene (reference sequence). CDR3 loop: CAWTRDTFPSNYGYTF. DNA for the CDR3: TGTGCCTGGACCCGGGACACCTTCCCATCTAACTATGGCTACACCTTC.

This chain links TRBV29-1 with TRBJ1-2; D uncertain. The V end lost 4 bases, the J end lost 2 bases, and 8 bases lay between the germline ends. Germline V gene data show CDR1 as SQVTM and CDR2 as ANQGSEA. The CDR3 has 12 amino acids. CDR3 sequence: CSVVPKNYGYTF. DNA of the CDR3: TGCAGCGTTGTTCCAAAAAACTATGGCTACACCTTC.

In this sample, this clone turned up a few times. The chain recombines TRBV5-1 with TRBJ2-3; D may be TRBD2 (5 bases). CDR3 length: 17 amino acids. Trimming left V 0 bases short and J 1 base short, with 15 bases between. Germline V gene lookup returns CDR1 SGHRS and CDR2 YFSETQ. The CDR3 bases are TGCGCCAGCAGCTTGGAATCCGGGGTTCCGGGCACAGATACGCAGTATTTT. This encodes CASSLESGVPGTDTQYF.

The gene calls are TRBV4-1 and TRBJ2-5, with D possibly TRBD1 on 6 matching bases. Germline V gene lookup returns CDR1 MGHRA and CDR2 YSYEKL. The germline V and J ends were trimmed by 4 bases and 5 bases, with 23 bases remaining between them. The CDR3 is 17 residues long. CDR3: CASSPTADRGGRETQYF. The CDR3 region has the DNA TGCGCCAGCAGCCCCACCGCGGACAGAGGAGGACGGGAGACCCAGTACTTC.

This clone showed up just a few times. The chain has TRBV29-1 and TRBJ2-6; D is uncertain. This CDR3 comprises 14 residues. In germline, CDR1 is SQVTM, CDR2 ANQGSEA. The ends were cut back, 3 bases at V and 0 bases at J, with 6 bases in the middle. In nucleotides, the CDR3 is TGCAGCGTTGACTCCCCCTCTGGGGCCAACGTCCTGACTTTC. Its translation is CSVDSPSGANVLTF.

This clone was observed once. The chain links TRBV21-1 to TRBJ1-6. TRBV21-1 is a pseudogene segment. This CDR3 has 11 amino acids. This CDR3 reads CASSKDSPLHF. The CDR3 region has the DNA TGTGCCAGCAGCAAAGATTCACCCCTCCACTTT.

The chain employs TRBV4-3 and TRBJ2-5; a possible D gene is TRBD2 (6 bases). The CDR3 consists of 14 residues. CDR1 and CDR2 from the germline V gene are LGHNA and YSLEER. V lost 0 bases and J 4 bases, leaving 9 bases between the germline ends. CDR3 sequence: CASSQDNSGETQYF. CDR3 bases: TGCGCCAGCAGCCAAGATAATAGCGGAGAGACCCAGTACTTC.

The genes are TRBV30 and TRBJ2-5, with D hard to call. V was trimmed by 0 bases and J by 5 bases, leaving 10 bases between them. From germline, CDR1 is GTSNPN and CDR2 SVGIG (reference sequence). The CDR3 runs to 13 residues. CDR3 in amino acids: CAWSVGQRETQYF. The CDR3 coding sequence is TGTGCCTGGAGTGTCGGGCAGAGGGAGACCCAGTACTTC.

Only a few counts were recorded for this clone. This sample also contains other DNA sequences that code for the same CDR3. The chain has TRBV30 and TRBJ2-6; D is uncertain. The V end was cut by 1 base, the J end by 0 bases, with 1 base between. The CDR3 length is 13 residues. Germline V gives CDR1 GTSNPN, CDR2 SVGIG (reference sequence). This chain's CDR3 is CAWSDSGANVLTF. The CDR3 region has the DNA TGTGCCTGGAGTGACTCTGGGGCCAACGTCCTGACTTTC. Full variable domain (outside the CDR3, taken from reference TRBV30 and TRBJ2-6): SQTIHQWPATLVQPVGSPLSLECTVEGTSNPNLYWYRQAAGRGLQLLFYSVGIGQISSEVPQNLSASRPQDRQFILSSKKLLLSDSGFYLCAWSDSGANVLTFGAGSRLTVL.

This clone was counted a few times. The CDR3 here is CSVAPRGIGNEQFF. As DNA, the CDR3 is TGCAGCGTCGCACCCCGGGGTATCGGCAATGAGCAGTTCTTC. This chain joins TRBV29-1 and TRBJ2-1; possibly TRBD2 for D (5 bases). The length of the CDR3 is 14 residues. CDR1 and CDR2 (germline): SQVTM, ANQGSEA. Trimming removed 6 bases at V and 6 bases at J, with 18 bases between.

The CDR3 region has the DNA TGTGCCAGCAGGAGGTGGGAAGAGACCCAGTACTTC. Amino acids: CASRRWEETQYF. This rearrangement joins TRBV2 to TRBJ2-5; D remains ambiguous. Germline V gene data show CDR1 as SNHLY and CDR2 as FYNNEI. Trimming took 6 bases from V and 3 from J, leaving 8 bases between them. The CDR3 sequence is 12 residues long. Drawing the rest from reference TRBV2 and TRBJ2-5, the complete variable domain is EPEVTQTPSHQVTQMGQEVILRCVPISNHLYFYWYRQILGQKVEFLVSFYNNEISEKSEIFDDQFSVERPDGSNFTLKIRSTKLEDSAMYFCASRRWEETQYFGPGTRLLVL.

This chain connects TRBV9 to TRBJ1-6; D unresolved. This CDR3 is 13 amino acids long. Germline values: CDR1 SGDLS, CDR2 YYNGEE. V was cut by 0 bases and J by 7 bases, with 5 bases left in between. The CDR3 DNA is TGTGCCAGCAGCGTAGTTCAGAATTCACCCCTCCACTTT. It encodes CASSVVQNSPLHF. The full variable domain, in which reference TRBV9 and TRBJ1-6 provide the parts outside the CDR3, is DSGVTQTPKHLITATGQRVTLRCSPRSGDLSVYWYQQSLDQGLQFLIQYYNGEERAKGNILERFSAQQFPDLHSELNLSSLELGDSALYFCASSVVQNSPLHFGNGTRLTVT.

This chain links TRBV5-4 with TRBJ2-3; D may be TRBD1 (6 bases). The CDR3 loop spans 15 amino acids. The germline gives CDR1 SGHNT, CDR2 YYREEE (reference sequence). Trimming pared 4 bases from V and 1 base from J, leaving 13 bases between. The CDR3 protein is CASSGGGGRTDTQYF. CDR3 in DNA: TGTGCCAGCAGCGGTGGTGGGGGCCGCACAGATACGCAGTATTTT.